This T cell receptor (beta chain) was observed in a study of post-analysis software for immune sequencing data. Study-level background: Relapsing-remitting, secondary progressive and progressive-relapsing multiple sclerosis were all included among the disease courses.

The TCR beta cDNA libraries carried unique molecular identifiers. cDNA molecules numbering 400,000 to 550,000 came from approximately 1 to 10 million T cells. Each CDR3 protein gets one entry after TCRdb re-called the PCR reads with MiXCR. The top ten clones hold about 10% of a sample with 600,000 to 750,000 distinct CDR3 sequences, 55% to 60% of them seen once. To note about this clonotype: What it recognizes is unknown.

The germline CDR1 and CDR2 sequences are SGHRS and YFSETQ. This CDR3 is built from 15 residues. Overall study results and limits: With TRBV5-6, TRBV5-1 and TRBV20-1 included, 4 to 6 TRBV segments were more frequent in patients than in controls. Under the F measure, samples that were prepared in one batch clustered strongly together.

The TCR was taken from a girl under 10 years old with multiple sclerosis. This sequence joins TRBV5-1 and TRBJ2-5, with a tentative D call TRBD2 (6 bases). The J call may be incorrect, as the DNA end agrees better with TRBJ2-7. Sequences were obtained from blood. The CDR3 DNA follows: TGCGCCAGCAGCTTTCCGGGGACTGTTGCCTACGAGCAGTACTTC. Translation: CASSFPGTVAYEQYF.